The sequence of this T cell receptor (beta chain) was determined in a study of blood T cell repertoires in COVID-19. Study as a whole: Acute and convalescent COVID-19 samples came from the United States, Italy and Spain. Sources were T cells, B-cell-depleted T cells, or PBMCs; the material itself was cDNA or gDNA.

Clones were read by immunoSEQ multiplex PCR, and TCRdb kept only the in-frame ones, dropping some. The sample has hundreds of thousands of clones, 65% to 85% seen once; the top ten hold roughly 4.2%. The source of this sequence is a woman in her thirties or forties with active or convalescent COVID-19. The sample comprised peripheral blood.

This chain's CDR3 is CASSLVTGVTGELFF. The CDR3 DNA is TGTGCCAGCAGTTTAGTGACAGGGGTTACCGGGGAGCTGTTTTTT. The rearrangement joins TRBV28 to TRBJ2-2; TRBD1 matches 8 bases. CDR1 MDHEN and CDR2 SYDVKM come from the germline V gene. V shed 2 bases, J shed 5 bases, and the junction held 4 bases outside the gene matches. CDR3 length: 15 residues.